In its sample, the clone carrying this T cell receptor (beta chain) was seen a few times. CDR1 and CDR2 (germline): MNHEY, SVGEGT. The CDR3 spans 14 residues. The V gene end was trimmed by 5 bases and the J gene end by 10 bases; junction bases not matched to a gene: 9. MiXCR was run by TCRdb on the 5' RACE reads, yielding one entry per CDR3 protein. This sample has 100,000 to 150,000 distinct CDR3 sequences; roughly 15% occur once, and the top ten carry approximately 3.1%. The data were obtained in a study of CD8 T cells in ankylosing spondylitis. The sequence was collected from a female donor with ankylosing spondylitis or in good health (not recorded which). The rearrangement joins TRBV6-2 or TRBV6-3 to TRBJ2-1; 9 nucleotides match TRBD2. What was sequenced was blood, either unsorted or a sorted T cell fraction (not recorded which). CDR3 bases: TGTGCCAGCAGTGCATTAGCGGGAGTAGTGGAGCAGTTCTTC. It translates to CASSALAGVVEQFF.